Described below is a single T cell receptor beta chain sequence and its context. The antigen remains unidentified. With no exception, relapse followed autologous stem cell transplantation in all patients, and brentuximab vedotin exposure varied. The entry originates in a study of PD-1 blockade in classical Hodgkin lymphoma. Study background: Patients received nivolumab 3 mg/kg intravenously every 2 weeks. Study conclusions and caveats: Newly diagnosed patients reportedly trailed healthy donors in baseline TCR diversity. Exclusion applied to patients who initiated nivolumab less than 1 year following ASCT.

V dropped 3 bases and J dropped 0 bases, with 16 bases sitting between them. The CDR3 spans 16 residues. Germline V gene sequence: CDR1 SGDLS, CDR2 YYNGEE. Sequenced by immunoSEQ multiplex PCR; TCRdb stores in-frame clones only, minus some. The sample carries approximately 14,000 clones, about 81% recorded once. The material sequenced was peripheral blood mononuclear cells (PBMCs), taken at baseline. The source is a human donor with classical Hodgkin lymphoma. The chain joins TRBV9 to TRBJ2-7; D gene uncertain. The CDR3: CASSDSYFHTSYEQYF. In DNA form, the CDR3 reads TGTGCCAGCAGCGACAGCTATTTCCATACCTCCTACGAGCAGTACTTC.